This passage covers 23 T cell receptor beta chains from one sample sequenced in a study of T cell responses to AZD1222 COVID-19 vaccine. The assay was immunoSEQ multiplex PCR, and TCRdb's table has in-frame clones only and misses some. The profile shows 200,000 to 250,000 clones, less than 95% of them singletons. The sequences come from peripheral blood, collected 28 days after the second dose of the MenACWY control vaccine. These receptors were obtained from an adult who received the MenACWY meningococcal vaccine as a control.

CDR3 DNA: TGTGCCAGCAGCGTAGGGGGCACGGACACTGAAGCTTTCTTT. Its translation: CASSVGGTDTEAFF. The chain uses TRBV9 and TRBJ1-1; D perhaps matches TRBD1 (5 bases). V was trimmed by 0 bases and J by 3 bases, leaving 9 bases between them. The CDR3 runs 14 residues. The germline gives CDR1 SGDLS, CDR2 YYNGEE.

The CDR3 sequence is CASSQDQEGSDTQYF. CDR3 sequence (DNA): TGCGCCAGCAGCCAAGATCAGGAGGGATCAGATACGCAGTATTTT. The J gene is TRBJ2-3, the V gene TRBV4-3, with a tentative D call TRBD2 (6 bases). This CDR3 contains 15 residues. Germline-derived CDR1 and CDR2 are LGHNA and YSLEER. V was cut by 0 bases and J by 4 bases, with 11 bases left in between.

The chain carries TRBV5-1 and TRBJ2-2; D uncertain. The ends were cut back, 7 bases at V and 2 bases at J, with 12 bases in the middle. This CDR3 has 14 residues. Germline-derived CDR1 and CDR2 are SGHRS and YFSETQ. Here the CDR3 DNA reads TGCGCCAGCTCAGATCTTTTTAACACCGGGGAGCTGTTTTTT. The encoded protein is CASSDLFNTGELFF.

The CDR3 region is CASRPQETQYF. The CDR3 DNA reads as TGTGCCAGCAGGCCCCAAGAGACCCAGTACTTC. The J gene is TRBJ2-5, the V gene TRBV2; D remains ambiguous. The CDR3 covers 11 residues. Germline values: CDR1 SNHLY, CDR2 FYNNEI. Deletions cut 6 bases from V and 1 base from J, with 3 bases between.

V and J are TRBV6-1 and TRBJ1-4; 10 bases line up with TRBD1. After removal of 1 base from V and 8 bases from J, the junction contained 13 bases not matched to a gene. This CDR3 region has 18 residues. Germline V gene data show CDR1 as MNHNS and CDR2 as SASEGT. The DNA for the CDR3 is TGTGCCAGCAGTGAAGAATGGGACAGGGGCGCATTCGAGGAAAAACTGTTTTTT. The encoded protein is CASSEEWDRGAFEEKLFF.

This clone was seen only once. The chain combines TRBV10-2 with TRBJ1-5, with 11 bases matching TRBD1. The V segment lost 4 bases and the J segment 5 bases; nucleotides outside the gene matches: 4. CDR1 and CDR2 (germline): WSHSY, SAAADI. This CDR3 region has 15 residues. The chain's CDR3 is CASSAMGQGDQPQHF. The CDR3 region has the DNA TGCGCCAGCAGTGCTATGGGACAGGGGGATCAGCCCCAGCATTTT.

The chain has TRBV28 and TRBJ2-1, with 10 bases aligning to TRBD2. Germline V gene lookup returns CDR1 MDHEN and CDR2 SYDVKM. There are 15 residues in the CDR3. The V and J ends lost 5 bases and 7 bases, in that order; junction bases with no gene match: 8. This CDR3 is CASSPRLAGRNEQFF. The CDR3 nucleotides read TGTGCCAGCAGTCCCCGACTAGCGGGTCGGAATGAGCAGTTCTTC.

The rearrangement links TRBV7-2 to TRBJ1-1; D remains ambiguous. V was clipped by 4 bases and J by 0 bases, with 6 bases between them. The CDR3 loop spans 13 amino acids. Germline CDR1 and CDR2: SGHTA and FQGNSA. The DNA for the CDR3 is TGTGCCAGCAGCTCAGAGATGAACACTGAAGCTTTCTTT. Protein product: CASSSEMNTEAFF.

The rearrangement uses TRBV30 and TRBJ2-7; D possibly corresponds to TRBD1 (5 bases). In germline, CDR1 is GTSNPN, CDR2 SVGIG (reference sequence). CDR3 size: 13 residues. The V gene lost 5 bases and the J gene lost 5 bases, with 16 bases spanning the gap. The CDR3 coding sequence is TGTGCCTGGCGGTATCAGGGCAACAACGAGCAGTACTTC. Translating it yields CAWRYQGNNEQYF.

The genes are TRBV6-6 and TRBJ2-7, with 8 bases matching TRBD2. The CDR3 spans 17 residues. Germline V lookup: CDR1 MNHNY, CDR2 SVGAGI (reference sequence). The V and J ends lost 5 bases and 6 bases, in that order; junction bases with no gene match: 18. The CDR3 spells CASSLEARTSQGSEQYF. The DNA of the CDR3 is TGTGCCAGCAGTCTCGAAGCACGGACTAGCCAAGGGAGCGAGCAGTACTTC.

V gene TRBV6-5 combines with J gene TRBJ2-1; D might be TRBD2 (5 bases). Germline V gives CDR1 MNHEY, CDR2 SVGAGI. The CDR3 length is 14 residues. The germline V and J ends were trimmed by 5 bases and 0 bases, with 8 bases remaining between them. The CDR3 DNA reads TGTGCCAGCAGTCTAGGGAGCTCCTACAATGAGCAGTTCTTC. Amino acid sequence: CASSLGSSYNEQFF.

The CDR3, as DNA: TGTGCCAGCAGCTCCCACAGGGAGGGGGGGGGTCCAAGTCGGCAAGTCGGCAATCAGCCCCAGCATTTT. It is translated as CASSSHREGGGPSRQVGNQPQHF. The chain recombines TRBV3-1 (or the pseudogene TRBV3-2) with TRBJ1-5; D might be TRBD1 (6 bases). Germline V gene data show CDR1 as LGHDT and CDR2 as YNNKEL (reference sequence). Deletions cut 5 bases from V and 2 bases from J, with 37 bases between. CDR3 length: 23 residues.

V is TRBV4-1 and J is TRBJ1-3; a possible D gene is TRBD1 (6 bases). The CDR3 is made up of 16 amino acids. V lost 2 bases and J lost 2, with 13 bases in between. Germline V gene sequence: CDR1 MGHRA, CDR2 YSYEKL. The chain's CDR3 is CASSQRRGAAGNTIYF. The CDR3 coding sequence is TGCGCCAGCAGCCAACGTCGGGGGGCTGCTGGAAACACCATATATTTT.

The sample holds a few counts of this clone. The J gene is TRBJ2-1, the V gene TRBV6-2 or TRBV6-3, with D unclear. The CDR3 is 13 residues long. The V end was cut by 4 bases, the J end by 6 bases, with 10 bases between. Germline CDR1 MNHEY, CDR2 SVGEGT. CDR3: CASSFFWSNEQFF. The DNA for the CDR3 is TGTGCCAGCAGTTTTTTCTGGAGCAATGAGCAGTTCTTC.

The chain couples TRBV7-2 to TRBJ2-3; D is ambiguous. This CDR3 contains 15 residues. V lost 2 bases, J lost 0 bases, and 9 bases lay in between. Germline CDR1 reads SGHTA; CDR2 reads FQGNSA. CDR3 coding DNA: TGTGCCAGCAGCTTATCAGGCCCAAGCACAGATACGCAGTATTTT. Its protein is CASSLSGPSTDTQYF.

The rearrangement uses TRBV18 and TRBJ1-6, with 9 bases fitting TRBD1. The germline CDR1 and CDR2 sequences are KGHSH and LQKENI. This CDR3 is 16 amino acids long. V gave up 6 bases and J gave up 6 bases; unmatched junction bases: 9. CDR3: CASSIGTGTSNSPLHF. DNA for the CDR3: TGTGCCAGCTCGATCGGGACAGGGACTAGTAATTCACCCCTCCACTTT.

The chain recombines TRBV28 with TRBJ1-1; D is unclear. V dropped 8 bases and J dropped 5 bases, with 12 bases sitting between them. The germline gives CDR1 MDHEN, CDR2 SYDVKM. This CDR3 has 12 residues. CDR3 protein: CASGDYRTEAFF. The CDR3 bases are TGTGCCAGCGGAGACTATAGGACTGAAGCTTTCTTT.

The chain has TRBV5-1 and TRBJ2-5, with 15 bases that match TRBD2. Looked up from germline, CDR1 is SGHRS and CDR2 is YFSETQ. V lost 4 bases to trimming and J lost 5 bases; unmatched junction nucleotides: 6. The CDR3 length is 16 residues. The DNA of the CDR3 is TGCGCCAGCAGCCGGACTAGCGGGGGGGAGGTCGAGACCCAGTACTTC. Its translation: CASSRTSGGEVETQYF. The whole variable domain, filled in from reference TRBV5-1 and TRBJ2-5, reads KAGVTQTPRYLIKTRGQQVTLSCSPISGHRSVSWYQQTPGQGLQFLFEYFSETQRNKGNFPGRFSGRQFSNSRSEMNVSTLELGDSALYLCASSRTSGGEVETQYFGPGTRLLVL.

The V call is TRBV6-5, the J call TRBJ1-6, with TRBD1 identical over 7 bases. This CDR3 comprises 15 residues. Germline CDR1 MNHEY, CDR2 SVGAGI. V shed 6 bases and J 6 bases; nucleotides not matched to a gene: 8. The CDR3 bases are TGTGCCAGCAGAACTGTGACAGGGAGTAATTCACCCCTCCACTTT. It is translated as CASRTVTGSNSPLHF.

The rearrangement links TRBV6-2 or TRBV6-3 to TRBJ1-2, with unresolved D. V dropped 4 bases and J dropped 3 bases, with 9 bases sitting between them. Germline V gene lookup returns CDR1 MNHEY and CDR2 SVGEGT. This CDR3 is 13 amino acids long. CDR3 bases: TGTGCCAGCAGTTCACCGGGAGACTATGGCTACACCTTC. Translating it yields CASSSPGDYGYTF.

This chain links TRBV6-5 with TRBJ2-7; a possible D gene is TRBD2 (5 bases). The germline gives CDR1 MNHEY, CDR2 SVGAGI. V lost 7 bases and J 2 bases, leaving 18 bases between the germline ends. The CDR3 runs to 15 residues. The CDR3: CASTRGMGTPYEQYF. The CDR3 DNA reads as TGTGCCAGCACCCGAGGGATGGGAACCCCCTACGAGCAGTACTTC.

This chain links TRBV30 with TRBJ2-1; 15 nucleotides line up with TRBD2. The J segment lost 8 bases and the V segment lost 5 bases, leaving 7 bases of the junction unmatched. Germline V gene data show CDR1 as GTSNPN and CDR2 as SVGIG (reference sequence). The CDR3 length is 15 residues. The CDR3 nucleotides are TGTGCCTGGCGTTATGGACTAGCGGGGGGGGATGAGCAGTTCTTC. This encodes CAWRYGLAGGDEQFF.

The V and J genes are TRBV9 and TRBJ2-5; tentative D call: TRBD2 (6 bases). V lost 3 bases and J lost 5, with 14 bases in between. Germline V lookup: CDR1 SGDLS, CDR2 YYNGEE. The CDR3 runs to 14 residues. The CDR3 sequence: CASSGTAGGETQYF. In DNA, the CDR3 is TGTGCCAGCAGCGGGACGGCTGGGGGGGAGACCCAGTACTTC.